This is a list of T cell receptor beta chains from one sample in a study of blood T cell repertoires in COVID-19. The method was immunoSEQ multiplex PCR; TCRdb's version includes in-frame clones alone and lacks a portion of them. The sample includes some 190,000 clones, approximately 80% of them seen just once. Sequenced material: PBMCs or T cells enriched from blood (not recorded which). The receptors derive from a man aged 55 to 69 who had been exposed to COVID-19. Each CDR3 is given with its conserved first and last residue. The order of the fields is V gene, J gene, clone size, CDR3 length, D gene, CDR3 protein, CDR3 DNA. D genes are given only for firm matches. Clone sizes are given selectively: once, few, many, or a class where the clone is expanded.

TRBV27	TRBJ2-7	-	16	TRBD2	CASSLGNSGRTYEQYF	TGTGCCAGCAGTTTAGGAAATAGCGGGAGGACCTACGAGCAGTACTTC
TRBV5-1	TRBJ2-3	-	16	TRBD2	CASSLELAGGTDTQYF	TGCGCCAGCAGCTTGGAACTAGCGGGAGGTACAGATACGCAGTATTTT
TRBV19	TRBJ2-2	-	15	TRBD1	CASRGTAESSGELFF	TGTGCCAGTAGAGGGACAGCCGAATCGTCCGGGGAGCTGTTTTTT
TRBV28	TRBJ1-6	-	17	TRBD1	CASSTPGSTGLNSPLHF	TGTGCCAGCAGTACTCCGGGGTCGACAGGGCTTAATTCACCCCTCCACTTT
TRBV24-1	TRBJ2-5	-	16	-	CATSDPGPGGRETQYF	TGTGCCACCAGTGACCCCGGGCCCGGAGGACGAGAGACCCAGTACTTC
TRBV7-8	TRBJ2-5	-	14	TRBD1	CASSSTGGQETQYF	TGTGCCAGCAGCTCGACAGGGGGCCAAGAGACCCAGTACTTC
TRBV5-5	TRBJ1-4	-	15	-	CASSTQGRLNEKLFF	TGTGCCAGCAGCACCCAGGGGCGCTTAAATGAAAAACTGTTTTTT
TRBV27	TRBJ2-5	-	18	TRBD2	CASSPTLAGGPLRETQYF	TGTGCCAGCAGTCCGACCCTAGCGGGAGGGCCATTACGGGAGACCCAGTACTTC
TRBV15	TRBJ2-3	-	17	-	CATSRPESLAIADTQYF	TGTGCCACCAGCAGACCCGAAAGTCTAGCGATCGCAGATACGCAGTATTTT
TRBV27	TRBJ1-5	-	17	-	CASSLSVRDKGNQPQHF	TGTGCCAGCAGTTTATCGGTCAGGGATAAGGGCAATCAGCCCCAGCATTTT
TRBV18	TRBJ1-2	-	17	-	CASSPFSGTGFGNGYTF	-
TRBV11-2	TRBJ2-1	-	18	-	CASSLGTAGESSYNEQFF	TGTGCCAGCAGCTTAGGAACCGCGGGCGAAAGCTCCTACAATGAGCAGTTCTTC
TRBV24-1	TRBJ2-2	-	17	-	CATSDFRGASNTGELFF	TGTGCCACCAGTGATTTCCGGGGGGCCTCGAACACCGGGGAGCTGTTTTTT
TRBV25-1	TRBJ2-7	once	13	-	CASSSGLRNEQYF	TGTGCCAGCAGTTCGGGACTCCGTAACGAGCAGTACTTC
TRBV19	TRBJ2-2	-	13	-	CASKIIARGELFF	TGTGCCAGTAAAATTATAGCTCGGGGGGAGCTGTTTTTT
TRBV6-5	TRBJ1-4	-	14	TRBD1	CASSPTRGLGELFF	TGTGCCAGCAGCCCCACGAGGGGGCTAGGGGAACTGTTTTTT